This T cell receptor beta chain was documented in a study of beta chain features in type 1 diabetes. This clone showed up just a few times. Investigators reverse transcribed all isolated RNA, so they sequenced expressed TCRB transcripts. Data came from immunoSEQ multiplex PCR; TCRdb stores just in-frame clones and leaves some out. Altogether 330,000 or so clones are present, about 18% being singletons, with the ten largest covering around 0.045%. Trimming at V came to 6 bases and at J to 1 base, leaving 8 bases not matched to a gene. The length of the CDR3 is 15 residues. CDR1 is SGHRS and CDR2 is YFSETQ in the germline V gene.

The sequenced sample consisted of naive CD4+ T cells from blood. The chain joins TRBV5-1 to TRBJ2-3; TRBD1 aligns across 7 bases. The TCR was taken from a woman younger than 30 in good health. The CDR3 DNA sequence: TGCGCCAGCACACCGACAGGGATCGGCACAGATACGCAGTATTTT. Translated, it gives CASTPTGIGTDTQYF.